Sequencing of this T cell receptor (beta chain) was carried out in a study of OX40 agonist ivuxolimab in advanced cancers. Profiled with immunoSEQ multiplex PCR; TCRdb holds only in-frame clones, not every one. The sample has over 15,000 clones, 75% to 95% seen once. J gave up 1 base and V 6 bases, and 7 bases lay outside the gene matches. The CDR3 consists of 15 residues. Germline CDR1 is LNHNV and CDR2 is YYDKDF (reference sequence). The sample consisted of CD4+ or CD8+ T cells sorted from blood, taken in a trial of the OX40 agonist ivuxolimab. The sequence derives from an adult with an advanced solid tumor such as melanoma, head and neck, liver or kidney cancer. This chain uses TRBV15 with TRBJ2-7, with 9 bases fitting TRBD1. The CDR3 coding sequence is TGTGCCACCAGGACCGAGGGACAGGGTTCCTACGAGCAGTACTTC. Translating gives CATRTEGQGSYEQYF.